The 12 T cell receptor beta chains below come from one sample, sequenced in a study of graft-versus-host responses after intestinal transplantation. No antigen has been identified for these receptors. The repertoire was sequenced with immunoSEQ multiplex PCR; TCRdb's copy has only in-frame clones and lacks some. There are nearly 90,000 clones in the sample; around four fifths occur only once, and 15% to 20% lies in the top ten. The source material was unstimulated CD8+ T cells sorted from spleen or lymph node cells, sampled before intestinal transplant. These receptors all come from a human donor who received an intestinal transplant.

The chain couples TRBV28 to TRBJ2-7; 8 bases match TRBD2. Trimming cost V 6 bases and J 6 bases; bases outside gene matches: 7. Germline V gives CDR1 MDHEN, CDR2 SYDVKM. The CDR3 sequence is 13 residues long. The CDR3 loop is CASRPTGGGEQYF. The CDR3 DNA reads as TGTGCCAGCAGGCCCACCGGGGGGGGCGAGCAGTACTTC.

In its sample, this clone was seen once. This sequence joins TRBV7-2 and TRBJ1-1, with unresolved D. V lost 3 bases to trimming and J lost 5 bases, with 7 bases between them. CDR1 SGHTA and CDR2 FQGNSA come from the germline V gene. The CDR3 length is 12 residues. The DNA for the CDR3 is TGTGCCAGCAGCTTGATCCGAACTGAAGCTTTCTTT. Translation: CASSLIRTEAFF.

Note on this clone: A far bigger clonotype differs at one base, so this is likely a read error. In the same sample, other DNA sequences code for this CDR3. This sequence joins TRBV28 and TRBJ2-5; D possibly corresponds to TRBD1 (8 bases). There are 19 residues in the CDR3. Germline loops: CDR1 MDHEN, CDR2 SYDVKM. V dropped 3 bases and J dropped 1 base, with 24 bases sitting between them. In DNA, the CDR3 is TGTGCCAGCAGTTTCGTGATACAGGGGGGGGTCCAGGTCCAAGAGACCCAGTACTTC. This gives the protein CASSFVIQGGVQVQETQYF.

V gene TRBV11-1 combines with J gene TRBJ1-1, with 8 positions matching TRBD1. The V gene end was trimmed by 3 bases and the J gene end by 6 bases; junction bases not matched to a gene: 3. The germline V gene has CDR1 SGHAT and CDR2 FQDESV (reference sequence). The CDR3 contains 13 residues. The CDR3 DNA follows: TGTGCCAGCAGCTTGGACAGGGAATCTGAAGCTTTCTTT. Its protein is CASSLDRESEAFF. Together with reference TRBV11-1 and TRBJ1-1, the CDR3 gives the full variable domain: EAEVAQSPRYKITEKSQAVAFWCDPISGHATLYWYRQILGQGPELLVQFQDESVVDDSQLPKDRFSAERLKGVDSTLKIQPAELGDSAMYLCASSLDRESEAFFGQGTRLTVV.

The table lists this clone with a few counts. This chain links TRBV4-1 with TRBJ2-7; 14 bases agree with TRBD2. Germline assignment: CDR1 MGHRA and CDR2 YSYEKL. This CDR3 is 19 amino acids long. The ends lost 4 bases at V and 2 bases at J; junction bases unmatched: 13. The CDR3 bases are TGCGCCAGCAGCCGCCGACTAGCGGGGGGGACTAATTATCCCTACGAGCAGTACTTC. Amino acids: CASSRRLAGGTNYPYEQYF.

CDR3 DNA: TGTGCCAGCAGCTTAGAGGACAGCCCCTACAATGAGCAGTTCTTC. Protein product: CASSLEDSPYNEQFF. The chain employs TRBV11-3 and TRBJ2-1, with D perhaps matching TRBD1 (6 bases). The germline CDR1 and CDR2 sequences are SGHNT and YENEEA. V gave up 0 bases and J gave up 2 bases, with 8 bases separating them. There are 15 residues in the CDR3.

The DNA for the CDR3 is TGTGCCAGCAGCTTGGAGGGGCTAGGGACCGAGCAGTACTTC. Its protein is CASSLEGLGTEQYF. The rearrangement links TRBV5-6 to TRBJ2-7; perhaps D is TRBD1 or TRBD2 (5 bases each). The CDR3 contains 14 residues. Trimming took 0 bases from V and 6 from J, leaving 13 bases between them. In germline, CDR1 is SGHDT, CDR2 YYEEEE.

This chain connects TRBV10-3 to TRBJ1-5; D unclear. Per the germline V gene, CDR1 is ENHRY and CDR2 is SYGVKD. V was shortened by 2 bases and J by 0 bases, with 8 bases between the two germline ends. The CDR3 consists of 15 residues. CDR3 bases: TGTGCCATCAGTGAGACAGACTATAGCAATCAGCCCCAGCATTTT. Amino acids: CAISETDYSNQPQHF.

J is TRBJ2-3 and V is TRBV28; TRBD2 matches 16 bases. From germline, CDR1 is MDHEN and CDR2 SYDVKM. The CDR3 loop spans 18 amino acids. V shed 4 bases, J shed 9 bases, and the junction held 13 bases outside the gene matches. CDR3 protein: CASSSVGLAGGPEGTQYF. The CDR3 bases are TGTGCCAGCAGTTCCGTGGGACTAGCGGGAGGGCCAGAGGGAACGCAGTATTTT.

This clone was seen more than once but under ten times. The chain joins TRBV6-1 to TRBJ2-2; D unresolved. The CDR3 covers 15 residues. Between the trimmed V and J ends, which lost 8 bases and 1 base, there was a span of 14 bases. Per germline, CDR1 MNHNS and CDR2 SASEGT. The DNA for the CDR3 is TGTGCCAGCGGGGTAAGGTCCGGGAACACCGGGGAGCTGTTTTTT. Amino acids: CASGVRSGNTGELFF.

This chain uses TRBV9 with TRBJ2-6, with D possibly matching TRBD1 (6 bases). The germline V gene encodes CDR1 SGDLS and CDR2 YYNGEE. The V gene lost 4 bases and the J gene lost 0 bases, with 17 bases spanning the gap. The CDR3 spans 18 residues. CDR3 sequence (DNA): TGTGCCAGCAGCCCCAGGGGATTGGAATTCTCTGGGGCCAACGTCCTGACTTTC. This gives the protein CASSPRGLEFSGANVLTF.

The chain joins TRBV7-9 to TRBJ1-1; the match to TRBD1 covers 8 bases. The J segment lost 3 bases and the V segment lost 5 bases, leaving 8 bases of the junction unmatched. CDR3 length equals 15 residues. Per germline, CDR1 SEHNR and CDR2 FQNEAQ (reference sequence). CDR3 DNA: TGTGCCAGCAGCCACGACAGGGGCGGGGACACTGAAGCTTTCTTT. It yields the protein CASSHDRGGDTEAFF.